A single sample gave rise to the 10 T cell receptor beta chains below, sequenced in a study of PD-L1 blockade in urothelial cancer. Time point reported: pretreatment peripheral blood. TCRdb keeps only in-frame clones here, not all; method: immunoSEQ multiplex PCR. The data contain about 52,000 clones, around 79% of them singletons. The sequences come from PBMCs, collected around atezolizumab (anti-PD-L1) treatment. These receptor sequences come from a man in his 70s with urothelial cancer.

CDR3 sequence reads: CASSYSGDSYNEQFF. In DNA form, the CDR3 reads TGTGCCAGCAGCTATTCCGGGGACTCCTACAATGAGCAGTTCTTC. V and J are TRBV27 and TRBJ2-1, with D maybe TRBD2 (5 bases). The germline CDR1 and CDR2 sequences are MNHEY and SMNVEV (reference sequence). The CDR3 has 15 residues. Trimming shortened V by 6 bases and J by 0 bases, and 12 bases separated the two germline ends.

CDR3 in DNA: TGTGCCAGCAGTTTACAGGGAAACACTGAAGCTTTCTTT. Protein sequence: CASSLQGNTEAFF. V usage is TRBV27 and J usage is TRBJ1-1; TRBD1 is a possible D gene (5 bases). CDR1 MNHEY and CDR2 SMNVEV come from the germline V gene (reference sequence). Trimming stripped 2 bases from V and 2 bases from J, with 6 bases between. There are 13 residues in the CDR3.

CDR3 nucleotides: TGTGCCAGCGAGAGCGGACTGGGGACCCAGTACTTC. It translates to CASESGLGTQYF. This chain joins TRBV6-1 and TRBJ2-5; a possible D gene is TRBD2 (5 bases). The CDR3 is made up of 12 amino acids. Looked up from germline, CDR1 is MNHNS and CDR2 is SASEGT. V was cut by 8 bases and J by 7 bases, with 14 bases left in between.

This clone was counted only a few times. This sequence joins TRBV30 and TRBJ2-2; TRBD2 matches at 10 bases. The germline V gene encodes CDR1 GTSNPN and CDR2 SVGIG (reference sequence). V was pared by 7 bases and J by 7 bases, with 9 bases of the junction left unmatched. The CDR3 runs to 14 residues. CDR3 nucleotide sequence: TGTGCCTTACAAGCGGGAGGGCCTGGCGGGGAGCTGTTTTTT. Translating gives CALQAGGPGGELFF.

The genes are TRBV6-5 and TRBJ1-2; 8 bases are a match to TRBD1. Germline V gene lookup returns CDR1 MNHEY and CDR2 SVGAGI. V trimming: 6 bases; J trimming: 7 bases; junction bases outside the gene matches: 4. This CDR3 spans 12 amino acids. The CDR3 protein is CASSGQGSGYTF. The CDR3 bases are TGTGCCAGCAGCGGACAGGGCTCTGGCTACACCTTC.

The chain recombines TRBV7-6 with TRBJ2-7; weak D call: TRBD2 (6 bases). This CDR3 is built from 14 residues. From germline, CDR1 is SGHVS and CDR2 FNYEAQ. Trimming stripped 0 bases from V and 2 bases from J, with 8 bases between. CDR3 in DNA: TGTGCCAGCAGCTTAGCGGGGGGACCCTACGAGCAGTACTTC. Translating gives CASSLAGGPYEQYF.

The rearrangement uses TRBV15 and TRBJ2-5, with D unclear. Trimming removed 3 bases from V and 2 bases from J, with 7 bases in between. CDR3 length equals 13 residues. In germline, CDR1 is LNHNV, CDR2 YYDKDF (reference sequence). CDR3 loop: CATSRAIQETQYF. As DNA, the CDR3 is TGTGCCACCAGCAGGGCCATACAAGAGACCCAGTACTTC.

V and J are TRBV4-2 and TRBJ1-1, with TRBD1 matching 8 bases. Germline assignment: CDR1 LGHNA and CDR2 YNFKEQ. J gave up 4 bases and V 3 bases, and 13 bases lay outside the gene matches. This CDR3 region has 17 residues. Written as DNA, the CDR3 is TGTGCCAGCAGCCAGTCAGGGACACAGGGGGTTGCCACTGAAGCTTTCTTT. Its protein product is CASSQSGTQGVATEAFF.

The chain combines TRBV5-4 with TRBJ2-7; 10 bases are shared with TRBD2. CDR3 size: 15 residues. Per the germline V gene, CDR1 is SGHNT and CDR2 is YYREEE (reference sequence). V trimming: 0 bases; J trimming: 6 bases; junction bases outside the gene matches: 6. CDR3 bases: TGTGCCAGCAGCTTGGGAGCGGGAGGGCCTGGCGAGCAGTACTTC. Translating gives CASSLGAGGPGEQYF.

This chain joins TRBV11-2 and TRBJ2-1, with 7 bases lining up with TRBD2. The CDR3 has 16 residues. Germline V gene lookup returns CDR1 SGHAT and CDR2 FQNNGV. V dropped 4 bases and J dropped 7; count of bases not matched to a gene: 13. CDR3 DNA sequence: TGTGCCAGCAGCTCCTCCGGCGGGAGAGCTAGGAATGAGCAGTTCTTC. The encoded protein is CASSSSGGRARNEQFF.